This section outlines one TCR beta chain sequence together with its context. Its specificity is unknown. The sample is drawn from a study of shared clonotypes between healthy human individuals. Study in general: Researchers drew samples from two women and three men aged 18 to 49. Researchers assigned three CD4 naive, three CD4 memory, two CD8 naive and one CD8 memory plate to each donor.

Study findings and constraints: Exclusively blood specimens were collected; tissue repertoires likely differ.

The germline gives CDR1 SGHRS, CDR2 YFSETQ. The CDR3 totals 14 residues. Trimming took 2 bases from V and 2 from J, leaving 11 bases between them. Every contributor of samples was a Caucasian grown-up residing in Nashville, Tennessee. Repertoires were generated with immunoSEQ multiplex PCR, while TCRdb's copy carries only in-frame clones and drops some. The sample has fewer than 850,000 clones, approximately 79% seen once; the top ten hold roughly 1.8%. The chain recombines TRBV5-1 with TRBJ2-7; D unresolved. The clonotype was recovered from a woman aged 25 to 39 in good health. The sequenced sample consisted of memory CD4+ T cells sorted from blood. Regarding subset: CD45RA-negative fraction. The CDR3 reads CASSFPTDAYEQYF. The CDR3 DNA sequence: TGCGCCAGCAGCTTCCCGACGGACGCCTACGAGCAGTACTTC.